These 6 T cell receptor beta chains were sequenced from one sample in a study of PD-1 blockade in classical Hodgkin lymphoma. Time point noted: cycle 4 day 1 (C4D1), after around six weeks of nivolumab. Following autologous stem cell transplantation, relapse occurred in every patient, and exposure to brentuximab vedotin varied. Sequencing was performed with immunoSEQ multiplex PCR; in TCRdb, only in-frame clones are kept and a portion is missing. This table holds about 21,000 clones, around 79% found once. Sequencing was performed on peripheral blood mononuclear cells (PBMCs), taken before the fourth cycle of nivolumab. The receptors come from a human donor with classical Hodgkin lymphoma.

J is TRBJ2-1 and V is TRBV7-9, with 7 bases fitting TRBD2. With V trimmed by 6 bases and J by 8 bases, 16 bases remained unmatched. The germline gives CDR1 SEHNR, CDR2 FQNEAQ (reference sequence). The CDR3 contains 16 residues. The DNA of the CDR3 is TGTGCCAGCAGTAGGGGCCCGGGAGGCGTTAGAGATGAGCAGTTCTTC. Its translation is CASSRGPGGVRDEQFF.

The chain recombines TRBV27 with TRBJ2-7; TRBD2 might be the D (7 bases). CDR3 length equals 15 residues. V was cut by 3 bases and J by 6 bases, with 18 bases left in between. From germline, CDR1 is MNHEY and CDR2 SMNVEV (reference sequence). CDR3 region: CASSFARGQQAEQYF. In DNA, the CDR3 is TGTGCCAGCAGTTTTGCGCGGGGGCAGCAGGCCGAGCAGTACTTC.

This clone was counted once. The chain is built from TRBV29-1 and TRBJ2-1; TRBD2 aligns across 12 bases. Germline V CDR1 and CDR2: SQVTM, ANQGSEA. The CDR3 covers 13 residues. Trimming at V came to 7 bases and at J to 7 bases, leaving 5 bases not matched to a gene. The CDR3 sequence: CSETSGRWNEQFF. CDR3 DNA sequence: TGCAGCGAGACTAGCGGGAGATGGAATGAGCAGTTCTTC.

J is TRBJ2-2 and V is TRBV11-2, with 9 bases fitting TRBD1. The CDR3 contains 16 residues. Germline CDR1 and CDR2: SGHAT and FQNNGV. V lost 2 bases to trimming and J lost 5 bases; unmatched junction nucleotides: 6. The CDR3 loop is CASSLLPTGGTGELFF. The CDR3 DNA reads TGTGCCAGCAGCTTACTTCCGACAGGGGGGACCGGGGAGCTGTTTTTT.

The sample holds one count of this clone. The chain employs TRBV6-1 and TRBJ2-5, with D perhaps TRBD2 (5 bases). This CDR3 is 15 amino acids long. V was trimmed by 10 bases and J by 5 bases, leaving 23 bases between them. CDR1 MNHNS and CDR2 SASEGT come from the germline V gene. CDR3 in amino acids: CATKKASLPAETQYF. The CDR3 DNA is TGTGCCACCAAAAAGGCTAGCCTCCCGGCGGAGACCCAGTACTTC.

V usage is TRBV5-1 and J usage is TRBJ2-3; D unresolved. The CDR3 contains 14 residues. Germline lookup yields CDR1 SGHRS and CDR2 YFSETQ. The germline V and J ends were trimmed by 0 bases and 3 bases, with 8 bases remaining between them. The chain's CDR3 is CASSLGASTDTQYF. The DNA for the CDR3 is TGCGCCAGCAGCTTGGGCGCTAGTACAGATACGCAGTATTTT.